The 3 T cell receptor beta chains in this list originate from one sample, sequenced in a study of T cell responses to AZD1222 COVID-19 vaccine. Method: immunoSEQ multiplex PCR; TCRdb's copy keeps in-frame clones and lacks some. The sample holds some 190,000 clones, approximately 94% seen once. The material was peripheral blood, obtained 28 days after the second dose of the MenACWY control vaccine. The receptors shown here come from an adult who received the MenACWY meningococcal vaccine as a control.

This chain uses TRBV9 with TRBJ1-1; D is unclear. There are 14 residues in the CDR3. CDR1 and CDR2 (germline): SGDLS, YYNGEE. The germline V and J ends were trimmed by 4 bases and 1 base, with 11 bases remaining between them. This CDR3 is CASSSPDGNTEAFF. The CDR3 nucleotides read TGTGCCAGCAGCTCTCCGGACGGGAACACTGAAGCTTTCTTT.

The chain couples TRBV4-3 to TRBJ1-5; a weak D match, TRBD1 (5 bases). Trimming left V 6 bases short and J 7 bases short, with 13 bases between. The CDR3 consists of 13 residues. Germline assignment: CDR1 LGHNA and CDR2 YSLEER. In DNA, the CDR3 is TGCGCCAGCAGTCTGGGGCACGGACAGCCCCAGCATTTT. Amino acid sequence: CASSLGHGQPQHF.

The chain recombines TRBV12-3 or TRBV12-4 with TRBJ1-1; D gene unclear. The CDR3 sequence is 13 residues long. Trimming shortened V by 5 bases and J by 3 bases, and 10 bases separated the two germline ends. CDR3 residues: CASSTKRDTEAFF. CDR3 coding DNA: TGTGCCAGCAGTACGAAGAGGGACACTGAAGCTTTCTTT.